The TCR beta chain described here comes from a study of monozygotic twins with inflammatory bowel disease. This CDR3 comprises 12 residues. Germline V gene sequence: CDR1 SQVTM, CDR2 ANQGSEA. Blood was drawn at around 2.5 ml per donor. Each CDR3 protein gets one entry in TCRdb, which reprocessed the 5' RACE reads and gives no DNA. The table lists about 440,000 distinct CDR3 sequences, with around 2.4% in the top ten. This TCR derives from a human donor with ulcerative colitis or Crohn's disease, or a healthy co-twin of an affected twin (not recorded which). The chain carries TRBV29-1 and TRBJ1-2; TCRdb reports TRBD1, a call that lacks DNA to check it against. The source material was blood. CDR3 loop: CSVGTGVYGYTF.